This T cell receptor (beta chain) was retrieved from a study of T-cell memory formation after mild COVID-19 listed by TCRdb under 2021. Study-wide context: TCR sequence clusters from the two donors were largely donor specific. Longitudinal TCRalpha and TCRbeta repertoire sequencing tracked T-cell clones expanding and contracting after mild COVID-19 in a couple of donors. The cohort comprised two young, previously healthy adult volunteers, one female and one male.

In this sample, this clonotype turned up many times. This clone's antigen is unknown. No much larger clone exists at a distance of one base, and base qualities are not known. The instrument was an Illumina NovaSeq 6000. TCRalpha and TCRbeta cDNA libraries were built by 5'RACE with constant-segment primers, adding sample barcodes and unique molecular identifiers. RNA was extracted from every sample with Trizol reagent. The libraries were amplified in two PCR steps, and the second step added a second sample barcode and Illumina TruSeq adapters. Libraries were sequenced on an Illumina NovaSeq with 2 x 150 bp paired-end reads. In the paper's pipeline: The reads were demultiplexed and collapsed into UMI-guided consensus sequences using migec v1.2.7. With mixcr v2.1.11, UMI consensuses were aligned to TRA and TRB V and J templates and assembled into clonotypes. Expanded or contracted clonotypes were those called significant by both edgeR and NoisET, with noise models trained on biological replicates. For edgeR calls, the cutoffs were a false discovery rate-adjusted p below 0.01 and a log2 fold-change threshold of 1. PCA with hierarchical clustering of max-normalized trajectories of the 1000 most abundant clonotypes was used as exploratory dynamics analysis. The CD4 or CD8 phenotype of responding clones was assigned using the separately sequenced CD4+ and CD8+ repertoires. TCRdb trimmed the raw reads at Q25, called clones with MiXCR and kept productive beta chains. Under each unique CDR3 protein, matching rows form one entry showing the most common genes and DNA. The V and J calls follow TCRdb's processing rather than the paper's. The sample profile shows roughly 200,000 distinct CDR3 sequences; around 9.5% of them were found once. Roughly 4% of the sample goes to the ten largest clones.

As encoded in the germline V gene (reference sequence), CDR1 is DFQATT while CDR2 is SNEGSKA. Reading from cysteine to phenylalanine, the CDR3 counts 15 amino acids. The only DNA kept is the CDR3, 45 bases in frame from the first base. The V end gives up 5 bases and the J end 9 bases, leaving 14 bases in the junction not matched to a gene. PBMCs were isolated by Ficoll-Paque density gradient centrifugation. Broad study findings and their caveats: The study covered only a couple of mild cases, and larger cohorts including severe cases with pre-infection samples were considered necessary. Clones that contracted from day 15 to 85 showed balanced CD4/CD8 phenotypes, whereas a second wave of clones that expanded from day 15 to 37 leaned towards CD4+. Contracting CD4+ clones appeared mostly in the CM and EM memory subsets, whereas CD8+ clones were enriched in EMRA. The second-wave clones that peaked on day 37 were not confirmed to be SARS-CoV-2 specific. Some responding clones were detected in pre-infection memory, which suggested that pre-existing cross-reactive memory T cells had joined the SARS-CoV-2 response.

The chain couples TRBV20-1 to TRBJ2-4; 9 central bases correspond to TRBD1. Sequenced: PBMCs or a T cell subset sorted from them (not recorded which). This sequence was found in a man in his late teens or twenties who had mild COVID-19 (a few samples of this study predate the infection). The sample titles of this study are shuffled in the database, so cell type and time point are left out; the donor was told from shared clones. The bases are TGCAGTGCTTCGTCCGGGACAGGGAGAAGCGGCATTCAGTACTTC. It is translated as CSASSGTGRSGIQYF.